Included here is one T cell receptor (beta chain) sequence, with context. Its matching antigen is unknown. This sample was included in a study of OX40 agonist ivuxolimab in advanced cancers. Study-wide results and limits: At doses 0.1 to 3.0 mg/kg, CD4+ and CD8+ clones expanded. Averaged across samples, CD8+ T cells carried more expanded clones than CD4+ did.

The repertoire was sequenced with immunoSEQ multiplex PCR; TCRdb's copy has only in-frame clones and lacks some. The sample comprises more than 75,000 clones, 70% to 90% of which are singletons, and around 5.1% rests with the top ten. Trimming stripped 5 bases from V and 5 bases from J, with 12 bases between. CDR3 length: 13 residues. Germline-derived CDR1 and CDR2 are SGHTA and FQGTGA. Drawing of blood for sampling happened at baseline, at cycle 4 day 1, and at cycle 7 day 1. Sample: CD4+ or CD8+ T cells sorted from blood, taken in a trial of the OX40 agonist ivuxolimab. This TCR was recovered from an adult with an advanced solid tumor such as melanoma, head and neck, liver or kidney cancer. This chain links TRBV7-3 with TRBJ1-1; D may be TRBD1 (5 bases). The DNA of the CDR3 is TGTGCCAGCAGCCAGATGACAGTAACTGAAGCTTTCTTT. Protein: CASSQMTVTEAFF.